The T cell receptor beta chain described here comes from a study of OX40 agonist ivuxolimab in advanced cancers. Whole-study context: Enrolled patients in dose escalation had cancers that were hepatocellular carcinoma, melanoma, renal cell or head and neck cancer.

This CDR3 is 17 amino acids long. Germline assignment: CDR1 SGHVS and CDR2 FQNEAQ. Sequencing used immunoSEQ multiplex PCR; TCRdb keeps in-frame clones, though not all of them. The sample shows about 73,000 clones, around 90% of them seen only once. Excluded were patients having autoimmune disease history or systemic immunosuppression. The chain links TRBV7-8 to TRBJ2-5, with 12 bases identical to TRBD2. With the DNA end fitting TRBJ2-7 better, the J assignment may be wrong. The clonotype was recovered from an adult with an advanced solid tumor such as melanoma, head and neck, liver or kidney cancer. This sample comprised CD4+ or CD8+ T cells sorted from blood, obtained in a trial of the OX40 agonist ivuxolimab. This CDR3 reads CASSSRLAGVSSYEQYF. The CDR3 region has the DNA TGTGCCAGCAGCTCCAGACTAGCGGGGGTTAGCTCCTACGAGCAGTACTTC.